One T cell receptor (beta chain) is described in this entry. Authors' analysis steps: Quantification of nucleated cells was approximated via reference gene primer amplification. The method was immunoSEQ multiplex PCR; TCRdb's version includes in-frame clones alone and lacks a portion of them. The DNA was the basis for D and trimming; V, J and clone size are from that table. Of about 270,000 clones in the sample, approximately 90% were seen once. The data were obtained in a study of blood T cell repertoires in COVID-19. Cohorts were determined from participant-reported clinical history. Germline loops: CDR1 KGHDR, CDR2 SFDVKD. The CDR3 has 14 amino acids. Between the trimmed V and J ends, which lost 5 bases and 1 base, there was a span of 10 bases.

The chain has TRBV24-1 and TRBJ2-5, with D hard to call. The clonotype was recovered from a woman in her thirties with acute COVID-19. Material: PBMCs or T cells enriched from blood (not recorded which). DNA of the CDR3: TGTGCCACCAGTGCCTCTGCGGTCCAAGAGACCCAGTACTTC. Its protein is CATSASAVQETQYF.